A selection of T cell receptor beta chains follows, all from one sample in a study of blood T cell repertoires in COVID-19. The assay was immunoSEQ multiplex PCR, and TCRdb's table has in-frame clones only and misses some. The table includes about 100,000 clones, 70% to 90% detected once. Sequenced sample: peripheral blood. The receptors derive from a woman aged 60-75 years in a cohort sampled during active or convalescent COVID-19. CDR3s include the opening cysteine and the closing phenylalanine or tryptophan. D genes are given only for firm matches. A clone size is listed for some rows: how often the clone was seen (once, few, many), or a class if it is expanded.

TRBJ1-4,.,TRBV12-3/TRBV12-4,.,CASSSEGEKLFF,TGTGCCAGCAGTTCAGAGGGTGAAAAACTGTTTTTT
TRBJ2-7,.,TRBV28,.,CASQDSGLTYEQYF,TGTGCCAGCCAGGATAGCGGCCTAACCTACGAGCAGTACTTC
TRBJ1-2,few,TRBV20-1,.,CSASSYGYTF,TGCAGTGCTAGCAGCTATGGCTACACCTTC
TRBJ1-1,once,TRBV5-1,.,CASSLGGQDTEAFF,TGCGCCAGCAGCTTGGGGGGGCAGGACACTGAAGCTTTCTTT
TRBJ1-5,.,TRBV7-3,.,CASSLGRNQPQHF,TGTGCCAGCAGCTTGGGCAGGAATCAGCCCCAGCATTTT
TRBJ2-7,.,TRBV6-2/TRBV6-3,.,CASSYGRSSSYEQYF,TGTGCCAGCAGTTACGGCAGGTCAAGCTCCTACGAGCAGTACTTC
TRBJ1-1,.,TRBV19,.,CASSIRREWTEAFF,TGTGCCAGTAGTATAAGGAGGGAGTGGACTGAAGCTTTCTTT
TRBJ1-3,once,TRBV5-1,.,CASSSQGSSGNTIYF,TGCGCCAGCAGCTCCCAGGGCAGCTCTGGAAACACCATATATTTT
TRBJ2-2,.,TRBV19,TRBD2,CASSNAGTSGRGNTGELFF,TGTGCCAGTAGTAACGCCGGGACTAGCGGGAGGGGGAACACCGGGGAGCTGTTTTTT
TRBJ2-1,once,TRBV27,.,CASSWGDYNEQFF,TGTGCCAGCAGCTGGGGGGATTACAATGAGCAGTTCTTC
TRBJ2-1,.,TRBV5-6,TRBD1,CASSFWQGAFNEQFF,TGTGCCAGCAGCTTTTGGCAGGGGGCTTTCAATGAGCAGTTCTTC
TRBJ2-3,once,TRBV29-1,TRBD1,CSVERWDRDPDTQYF,TGCAGCGTTGAAAGGTGGGACAGGGACCCAGATACGCAGTATTTT
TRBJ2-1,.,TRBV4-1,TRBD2,CASSQEGASGTSYNEQFF,TGCGCCAGCAGCCAAGAAGGGGCTAGCGGCACCTCCTACAATGAGCAGTTCTTC
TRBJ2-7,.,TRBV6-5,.,CASSPAGGYYEQYF,TGTGCCAGCAGTCCCGCCGGGGGATACTACGAGCAGTACTTC
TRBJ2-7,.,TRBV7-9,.,CASSMDSPVAYEQYF,TGTGCCAGCAGCATGGACAGCCCAGTCGCCTACGAGCAGTACTTC
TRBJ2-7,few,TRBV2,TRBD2,CASSPDVGGRRSYEQYF,TGTGCCAGCAGTCCAGATGTGGGCGGGAGGAGGTCCTACGAGCAGTACTTC
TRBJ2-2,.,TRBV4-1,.,CASSQEEYGNTGELFF,TGCGCCAGCAGCCAAGAAGAGTATGGGAACACCGGGGAGCTGTTTTTT
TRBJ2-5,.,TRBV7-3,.,CASSLPADFDQETQYF,TGTGCCAGCAGTCTACCGGCGGACTTTGACCAAGAGACCCAGTACTTC
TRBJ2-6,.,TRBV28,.,CASSHIRGSGANVLTF,TGTGCCAGCAGCCATATCAGGGGCTCTGGGGCCAACGTCCTGACTTTC
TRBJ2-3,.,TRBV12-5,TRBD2,CASGLGLAGGTDTQYF,TGTGCTAGTGGTTTGGGACTAGCGGGAGGTACAGATACGCAGTATTTT
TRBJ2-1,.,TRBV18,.,CASSLQGNEQFF,TGTGCCAGCTCACTACAGGGAAATGAGCAGTTCTTC
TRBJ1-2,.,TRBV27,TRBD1,CASSRGTGGYTF,TGTGCCAGCAGCAGGGGGACGGGGGGCTACACCTTC
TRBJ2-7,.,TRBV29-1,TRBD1,CSVGGTGNYEQYF,TGCAGCGTTGGGGGGACAGGAAACTACGAGCAGTACTTC
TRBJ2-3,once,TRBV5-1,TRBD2,CASSPTAGGSTDTQYF,TGCGCCAGCAGCCCGACAGCGGGAGGAAGCACAGATACGCAGTATTTT
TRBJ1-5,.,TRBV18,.,CASSQQGGQPQHF,TGTGCCAGCTCACAACAGGGCGGTCAGCCCCAGCATTTT
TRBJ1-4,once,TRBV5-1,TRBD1,CASSFGDRDGEKLFF,TGCGCCAGCAGCTTTGGGGACAGGGATGGAGAAAAACTGTTTTTT
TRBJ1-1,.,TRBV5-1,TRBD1,CASSGDSSRTEAFF,TGCGCCAGCAGCGGGGACAGCTCCCGGACTGAAGCTTTCTTT
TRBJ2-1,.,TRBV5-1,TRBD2,CASSLAPSGGYNEQFF,TGCGCCAGCAGCTTGGCCCCTAGCGGGGGTTACAATGAGCAGTTCTTC
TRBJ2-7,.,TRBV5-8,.,CASRGDTYEQYF,TGTGCTAGCAGGGGGGACACCTACGAGCAGTACTTC
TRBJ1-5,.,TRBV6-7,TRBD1,CASSYFEDRGRYSNQPQHF,TGTGCCAGCAGTTACTTTGAGGACAGGGGACGTTATAGCAATCAGCCCCAGCATTTT
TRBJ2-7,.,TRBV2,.,CASSEVGRNYEQYF,TGTGCCAGCAGTGAAGTAGGGAGGAACTACGAGCAGTACTTC
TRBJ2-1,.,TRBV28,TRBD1,CASSFPGGKQFF,TGTGCCAGCAGTTTTCCAGGGGGTAAGCAGTTCTTC
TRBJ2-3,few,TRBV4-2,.,CASSQDALNAQYF,TGTGCCAGCAGCCAAGATGCGCTTAATGCGCAGTATTTT
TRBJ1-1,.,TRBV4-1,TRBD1,CASSPLGQGNMNTEAFF,TGCGCCAGCAGCCCCCTAGGACAGGGGAACATGAACACTGAAGCTTTCTTT
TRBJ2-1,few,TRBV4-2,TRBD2,CASSQDLSGGGYNEQFF,TGTGCCAGCAGCCAGGACCTTTCGGGAGGGGGCTACAATGAGCAGTTCTTC
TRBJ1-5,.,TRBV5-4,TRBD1,CASSAGGSNQPQHF,TGTGCCAGCAGTGCAGGGGGCAGCAATCAGCCCCAGCATTTT
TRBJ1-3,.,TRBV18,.,CASSPRTVGNTIYF,TGTGCCAGCTCACCACGGACAGTTGGAAACACCATATATTTT
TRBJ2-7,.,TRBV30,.,CAWSVPQFQTGSTYEQYF,TGTGCCTGGAGTGTCCCCCAATTCCAGACAGGTTCAACCTACGAGCAGTACTTC
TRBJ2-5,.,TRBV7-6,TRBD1,CASSLEWGQGETQYF,TGTGCCAGCAGCTTAGAATGGGGACAGGGAGAGACCCAGTACTTC
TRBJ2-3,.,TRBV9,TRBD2,CASSQISGGTTDTQYF,TGTGCCAGCAGCCAAATTAGCGGGGGGACCACAGATACGCAGTATTTT
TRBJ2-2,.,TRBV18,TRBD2,CASSGTSGRNTGELFF,TGTGCCAGCTCGGGGACTAGCGGGCGGAACACCGGGGAGCTGTTTTTT
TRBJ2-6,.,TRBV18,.,CASSPPDRLSGANVLTF,TGTGCCAGCTCACCACCGGACAGACTCTCTGGGGCCAACGTCCTGACTTTC
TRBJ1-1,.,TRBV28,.,CAGSPGGTEAFF,TGTGCCGGATCTCCCGGGGGGACTGAAGCTTTCTTT
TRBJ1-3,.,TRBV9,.,CASSVDSLSGNTIYF,TGTGCCAGCAGCGTCGACAGCCTCTCTGGAAACACCATATATTTT
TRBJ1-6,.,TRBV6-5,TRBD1,CASTASGGDSPLHF,TGTGCCAGCACGGCCTCAGGGGGTGATTCACCCCTCCACTTT